The text below deals with one TCR beta chain. What it binds is unknown. This record belongs to a study of T-cell reconstitution after alpha-beta-depleted transplantation in children. The V gene lost 0 bases and the J gene lost 6 bases, with 9 bases spanning the gap. Germline V gives CDR1 LNHNV, CDR2 YYDKDF (reference sequence). The CDR3 runs to 13 residues. Findings of the study overall: At around two months after transplant, the alpha-beta T cells were reportedly derived from several hundred expanded clones that came from non-depleted graft cells. Some patients showed high day-60 TCRbeta diversity, which derived from surviving recipient T cells and thymic progenitors. Among T cells one year after transplant, newly produced cells accounted for most counts and diversity.

Unique molecular identifiers were used in preparing the TCRbeta library. TCRdb analysed the PCR reads with MiXCR anew, one entry per CDR3 protein. The sample yields 200,000 or so distinct CDR3 sequences, roughly 7% seen once. The source is a boy aged 2 to 10 with acute lymphoblastic leukemia, due to receive a stem cell transplant. This rearrangement joins TRBV15 to TRBJ2-7; D not resolved. The sequences come from PBMCs, collected before TCRalphabeta/CD19-depleted stem cell transplant. CDR3 region: CATSRDPDGEQYF. CDR3 DNA sequence: TGTGCCACCAGCAGAGATCCCGATGGCGAGCAGTACTTC.